These T cell receptor beta chains were read from a single sample in a study of PD-1 blockade in mismatch repair-deficient tumors. Clones were sequenced by immunoSEQ multiplex PCR, and TCRdb holds only the in-frame ones, with some missing. The sample shows 55,000 to 85,000 clones, almost 80% of them seen only once. The sequences come from peripheral blood, collected 2 weeks after starting pembrolizumab. The receptor set was obtained from an adult with mismatch repair-deficient cancer. Both conserved end residues are part of each CDR3.

>TRBJ2-2|TRBV30
CAWSRGVLTGELFF
>TRBJ1-4|TRBV6-5
CASRPIGRAEKLFF
>TRBJ2-7|TRBV18
CASSPAGGYEQYF
>TRBJ2-3|TRBV7-9
CASSLSGSSTDTQYF
>TRBJ1-1|TRBV6-6
CASREGPEAFF
>TRBJ2-2|TRBV11-3
CASSLEWRAGWNTGELFF
>TRBJ2-4|TRBV30
CAWSVHGLAKNIQYF
>TRBJ1-3|TRBV13
CASSLGRGNGNTIYF
>TRBJ2-7|TRBV21-1
CASSKGSYEQYF
>TRBJ2-7|TRBV25-1
CASSDRTGVHEQYF